This T cell receptor beta chain comes out of a study of OX40 agonist ivuxolimab in advanced cancers. Overall study results and limits: In general, CD8+ T cells held more expanded clones than CD4+ did, on average. At 0.1 to 3.0 mg/kg and by week 6, clonal expansion occurred in CD4+ and CD8+ blood T cells.

With autoimmune disease history or systemic immunosuppression, patients were excluded. With respect to this clone: No antigen is known for it.

Repertoires were generated with immunoSEQ multiplex PCR, while TCRdb's copy carries only in-frame clones and drops some. The sample includes about 83,000 clones, under 95% of them seen just once. Trimming at V came to 0 bases and at J to 4 bases, leaving 4 bases not matched to a gene. This CDR3 spans 16 amino acids. Germline V gene sequence: CDR1 MNHEY, CDR2 SVGAGI. The chain employs TRBV6-5 and TRBJ2-1, with 9 bases lining up with TRBD1. The specimen comprised CD4+ or CD8+ T cells sorted from blood, sampled in a trial of the OX40 agonist ivuxolimab. This clonotype was sampled from an adult with an advanced solid tumor such as melanoma, head and neck, liver or kidney cancer. The CDR3 DNA sequence: TGTGCCAGCAGTTACTCGGGGACAGGGCCTTACAATGAGCAGTTCTTC. Its translation is CASSYSGTGPYNEQFF.